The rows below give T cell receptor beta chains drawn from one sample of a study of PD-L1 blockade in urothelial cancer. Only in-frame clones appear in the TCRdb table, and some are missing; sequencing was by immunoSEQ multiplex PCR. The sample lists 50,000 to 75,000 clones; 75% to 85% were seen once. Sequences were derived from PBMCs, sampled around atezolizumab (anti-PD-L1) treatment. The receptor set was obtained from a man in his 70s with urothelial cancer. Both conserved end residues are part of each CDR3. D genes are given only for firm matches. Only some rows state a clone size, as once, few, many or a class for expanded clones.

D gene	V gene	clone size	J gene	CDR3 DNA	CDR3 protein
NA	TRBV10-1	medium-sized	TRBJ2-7	TGCGCCAGCAGTGAGGGGGGGACAGTCCACGAGCAGTACTTC	CASSEGGTVHEQYF
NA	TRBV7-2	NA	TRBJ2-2	TGTGCCAGCAGCCCCGAGAGGCAGGGGGGCACCGGGGAGCTGTTTTTT	CASSPERQGGTGELFF
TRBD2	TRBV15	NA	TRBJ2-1	TGTGCCACCAGCAGAGATGCCATTAGTCGGGGCGGGAGCTCCTACAATGAGCAGTTCTTC	CATSRDAISRGGSSYNEQFF
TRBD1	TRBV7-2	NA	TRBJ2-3	TGTGCCAGCAGCCGAACAGGGGGTGGTGGAGATACGCAGTATTTT	CASSRTGGGGDTQYF
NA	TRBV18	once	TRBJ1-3	TGTGCCAGCTCACCCTCCGGGACACTTGTCTCTGGAAACACCATATATTTT	CASSPSGTLVSGNTIYF
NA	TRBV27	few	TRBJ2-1	TGTGCCAGCGGGTCCCCTCCAGGGAATTCCTACAATGAGCAGTTCTTC	CASGSPPGNSYNEQFF
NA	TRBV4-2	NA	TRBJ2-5	TGTGCCAGCAGCCAAGGTCCGGGGGACCAAGAGACCCAGTACTTC	CASSQGPGDQETQYF
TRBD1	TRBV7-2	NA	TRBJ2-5	TGTGCCAGCAGCATCGGGACAGGGAGAGAGACCCAGTACTTC	CASSIGTGRETQYF
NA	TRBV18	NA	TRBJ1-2	TGTGCCAGCTCACCTGCGAGGTGGGACTTAAACTATGGCTACACCTTC	CASSPARWDLNYGYTF
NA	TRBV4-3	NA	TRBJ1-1	TGCGCCAGCAGCCAAGATTGGGGGCCAGGGGTATATACTGAAGCTTTCTTT	CASSQDWGPGVYTEAFF
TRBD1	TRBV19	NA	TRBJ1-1	TGTGCCAGTAGTATTCTGACCGGGACAGGGGAAACTGAAGCTTTCTTT	CASSILTGTGETEAFF
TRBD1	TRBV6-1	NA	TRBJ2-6	TGTGCCAGCAGTGAACAGGACAGGGGGACTGGGGCCAACGTCCTGACTTTC	CASSEQDRGTGANVLTF
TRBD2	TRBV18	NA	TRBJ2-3	TGTGCCAGCTCACCCACATCGAGCGGGGGAGGCACAGATACGCAGTATTTT	CASSPTSSGGGTDTQYF
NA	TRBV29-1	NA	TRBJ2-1	TGCAGCACCGAAGAGGGAGTAGGGTACAATGAGCAGTTCTTC	CSTEEGVGYNEQFF
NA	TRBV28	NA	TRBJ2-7	TGTGCCAGCAGTATCTCTCGGAGGGGGCTCCCCTACGAGCAGTACTTC	CASSISRRGLPYEQYF
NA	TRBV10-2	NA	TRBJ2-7	TGCGCCAGCAAAGGGGGACGCGATAGCTCCTACGAGCAGTACTTC	CASKGGRDSSYEQYF
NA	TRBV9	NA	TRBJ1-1	TGTGCCAGCAGCGTAAGGGGGGGCACTGAAGCTTTCTTT	CASSVRGGTEAFF
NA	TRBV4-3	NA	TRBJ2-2	TGCGCCAGCAGCCCCGGACAGGGAGGGGACACCGGGGAGCTGTTTTTT	CASSPGQGGDTGELFF
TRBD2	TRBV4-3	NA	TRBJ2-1	TGCGCCAGCAGCCGCGCTCTAGCGGGGTATTACAATGAGCAGTTCTTC	CASSRALAGYYNEQFF
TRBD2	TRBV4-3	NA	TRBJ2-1	TGCGCCAGCAGCCAAGGAACTAGCGGGAGTCTCAGGGATGAGCAGTTCTTC	CASSQGTSGSLRDEQFF
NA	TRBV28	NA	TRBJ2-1	TGTGCCAGCACCTCGGTCGAGGACAGCCATACATCCGACAATGAGCAGTTCTTC	CASTSVEDSHTSDNEQFF
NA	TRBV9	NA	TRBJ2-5	TGTGCCAGCAGCATGGACCCCCCGGGGGAGACCCAGTACTTC	CASSMDPPGETQYF
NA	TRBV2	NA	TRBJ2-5	TGTGCCAGCAGTAGCGAGGCCCTCTACCAAGAGACCCAGTACTTC	CASSSEALYQETQYF